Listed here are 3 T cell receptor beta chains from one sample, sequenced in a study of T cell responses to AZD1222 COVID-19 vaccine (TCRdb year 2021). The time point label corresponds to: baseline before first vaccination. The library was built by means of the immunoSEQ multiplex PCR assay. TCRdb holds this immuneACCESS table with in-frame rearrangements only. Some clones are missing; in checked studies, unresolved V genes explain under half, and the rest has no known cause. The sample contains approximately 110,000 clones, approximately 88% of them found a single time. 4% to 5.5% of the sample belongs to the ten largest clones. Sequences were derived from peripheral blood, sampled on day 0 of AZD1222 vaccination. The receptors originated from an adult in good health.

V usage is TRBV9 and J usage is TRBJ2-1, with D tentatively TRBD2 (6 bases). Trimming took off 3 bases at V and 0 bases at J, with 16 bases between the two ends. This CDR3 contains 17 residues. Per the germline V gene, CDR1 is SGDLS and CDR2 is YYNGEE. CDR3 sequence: CASSAPQGLSSYNEQFF. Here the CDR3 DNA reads TGTGCCAGCAGCGCCCCTCAGGGACTTAGCTCCTACAATGAGCAGTTCTTC.

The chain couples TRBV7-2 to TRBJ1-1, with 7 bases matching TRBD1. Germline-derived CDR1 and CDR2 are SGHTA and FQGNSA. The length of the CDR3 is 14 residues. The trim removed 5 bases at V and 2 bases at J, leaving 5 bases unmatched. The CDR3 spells CASSLTGSNTEAFF. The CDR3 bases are TGTGCCAGCAGCCTGACAGGGAGCAACACTGAAGCTTTCTTT.

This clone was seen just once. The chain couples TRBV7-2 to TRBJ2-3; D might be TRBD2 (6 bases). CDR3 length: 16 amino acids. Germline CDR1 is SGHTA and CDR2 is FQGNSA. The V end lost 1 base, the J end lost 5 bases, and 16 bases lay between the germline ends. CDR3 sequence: CASSLVPGVGGDTQYF. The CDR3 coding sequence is TGTGCCAGCAGCTTAGTCCCGGGGGTTGGAGGAGATACGCAGTATTTT.